Below, 7 T cell receptor beta chains from the same sample are listed, as sequenced in a study of breast tumors, draining lymph nodes, adjacent tissues. Breast cancer patients provided tissue from their axillary draining lymph nodes. One entry per CDR3 protein, called by TCRdb with MiXCR from the multiplex PCR reads. The repertoire holds approximately 250,000 distinct CDR3 sequences, with less than 45% as singletons. The sequencing input was axillary lymph node tissue. These receptors were collected from a female donor with breast cancer. Some clones in this sample may be carry-over from other donors' samples.

Turning to this clonotype: A much bigger clone sits one base away, suggesting this may be a read error. This chain links TRBV6-5 with TRBJ2-7; TRBD2 is a possible D gene (5 bases). Germline CDR1 is MNHEY and CDR2 is SVGAGI. V was cut by 8 bases and J by 3 bases, with 17 bases left in between. CDR3 size: 14 residues. CDR3 sequence reads: CASPYPGKIYEQYF. CDR3 coding DNA: TGTGCCAGCCCCTATCCGGGAAAAATCTACGAGCAGTACTTC.

The V call is TRBV20-1, the J call TRBJ1-1, with D hard to call. Trimming pared 6 bases from V and 3 bases from J, leaving 20 bases between. The germline gives CDR1 DFQATT, CDR2 SNEGSKA (reference sequence). This CDR3 is 15 amino acids long. The CDR3 DNA is TGCAGTGCCCCTGGCCCGTTCACTCGGTACACTGAAGCTTTCTTT. Translated, it gives CSAPGPFTRYTEAFF.

A note on this clonotype: Given a much more abundant clone one base away, this may be a read error. This chain joins TRBV5-1 and TRBJ1-5; perhaps TRBD1 as D (5 bases). Germline CDR1 is SGHRS and CDR2 is YFSETQ. The CDR3 runs to 14 residues. The CDR3 here is CASSLELGDQPQRF. The CDR3 DNA is TGCGCCAGCAGCTTGGAACTGGGGGATCAGCCCCAGCGTTTT.

The chain employs TRBV5-1 and TRBJ1-1; no definite D call. Trimming removed 4 bases at V and 0 bases at J, with 7 bases between. This CDR3 comprises 13 residues. Germline lookup yields CDR1 SGHRS and CDR2 YFSETQ. The CDR3 region has the DNA TGCGCCAGCAGCCCTGGGATGAACACTGAAGCTTTCTTT. Translating it yields CASSPGMNTEAFF.

This clonotype has a count of ten or more. The V gene is TRBV3-1, the J gene TRBJ2-5, with 9 bases lining up with TRBD2. The germline V gene encodes CDR1 LGHDT and CDR2 YNNKEL (reference sequence). The CDR3 sequence is 16 residues long. The V gene end was trimmed by 3 bases and the J gene end by 5 bases; junction bases not matched to a gene: 10. The CDR3, as DNA: TGTGCCAGCAGCCACGACCCAGCGGGGGGCCGTGAGACCCAGTACTTC. It is translated as CASSHDPAGGRETQYF.

The V call is TRBV20-1, the J call TRBJ2-3; TRBD1 aligns across 7 bases. The V segment lost 6 bases and the J segment 4 bases; nucleotides outside the gene matches: 7. The CDR3 is 13 residues long. The germline gives CDR1 DFQATT, CDR2 SNEGSKA (reference sequence). CDR3 in DNA: TGCAGTGCCAAAAAAGGGACAGCAGATACGCAGTATTTT. This sequence encodes CSAKKGTADTQYF.

The chain couples TRBV24-1 to TRBJ2-3, with 9 bases lining up with TRBD1. CDR1 is KGHDR, CDR2 SFDVKD, per germline. The CDR3 consists of 16 residues. Unmatched junction bases numbered 12, after V lost 7 bases and J lost 5 bases. The CDR3 DNA sequence: TGTGCCACCAGAACCGGGACAGGGTCCAGGGGAGATACGCAGTATTTT. It is translated as CATRTGTGSRGDTQYF.